The rows below give T cell receptor beta chains drawn from one sample of a study of blood T cell repertoires in COVID-19. TCRdb's table, derived via immunoSEQ multiplex PCR, lists solely in-frame clones and lacks some. The data contain 65,000 to 90,000 clones, roughly four fifths of them singletons. The specimen was peripheral blood. The receptors here all came from a man between 65 and 79 years old with active or convalescent COVID-19. Each CDR3 is given with its conserved first and last residue. D genes are given only for firm matches. Some rows mark clone size as missing; the rest say once, few, many or name a class of expanded clone.

>13|TRBJ1-5|NA|NA|TRBV6-5
TGTGCCAGCAGTTCGGGGTTAGATCAGCCCCAGCATTTT
CASSSGLDQPQHF
>13|TRBJ1-2|NA|NA|TRBV30
TGTGCCTGGACGCCCCGCCGGGTCTATGGCTACACCTTC
CAWTPRRVYGYTF
>13|TRBJ1-2|TRBD1|NA|TRBV7-2
TGTGCCAGCAGAAGTAACCCAGGGGGCGGCTACACCTTC
CASRSNPGGGYTF
>15|TRBJ2-5|NA|once|TRBV11-3
TGTGCCAGCAGCTTAGTTCAGGTCGGCGTGGGGACCCAGTACTTC
CASSLVQVGVGTQYF
>14|TRBJ2-3|NA|NA|TRBV5-4
TGTGCCAGCAGCTTATCCGGAGGACCAGATACGCAGTATTTT
CASSLSGGPDTQYF
>16|TRBJ2-5|TRBD2|NA|TRBV7-2
TGTGCCAGCAGCTTGGGACTAGCGGGGGGATGGGAGACCCAGTACTTC
CASSLGLAGGWETQYF
>11|TRBJ1-2|NA|NA|TRBV19
TGTGCCAGTAGTATTGAGGATGGCTACACCTTC
CASSIEDGYTF
>16|TRBJ2-4|TRBD2|NA|TRBV5-1
TGCGCCAGCAGCCCCCCCGGAAGCAGCGGGGGAAACATTCAGTACTTC
CASSPPGSSGGNIQYF
>14|TRBJ2-2|NA|NA|TRBV5-4
TGTGCCAGCAATAGCGGATCGAACACCGGGGAGCTGTTTTTT
CASNSGSNTGELFF
>17|TRBJ2-2|NA|NA|TRBV9
TGTGCCAGCAGCGTTGGGATGGGGGGAACGCGTACCGGGGAGCTGTTTTTT
CASSVGMGGTRTGELFF
>18|TRBJ2-2|TRBD2|once|TRBV2
TGTGCCAGCAGTGGCCCCGGGACTAGCGGGGGGGGCACCGGGGAGCTGTTTTTT
CASSGPGTSGGGTGELFF
>14|TRBJ2-5|NA|NA|TRBV18
TGTGCCAGCTCACCACCGGCAGGATCCGAGACCCAGTACTTC
CASSPPAGSETQYF
>13|TRBJ1-1|NA|few|TRBV29-1
TGCAGCAGCTGGGGGCACATGAACACTGAAGCTTTCTTT
CSSWGHMNTEAFF
>14|TRBJ2-5|NA|NA|TRBV10-2
TGCGCCAGCAGTGATTCCGGCAGGGAAGGGACCCAGTACTTC
CASSDSGREGTQYF
>12|TRBJ2-7|NA|NA|TRBV10-2
TGCGCCAGCAGTGAGAGCGGAGGCGAGCAGTACTTC
CASSESGGEQYF
>17|TRBJ1-6|NA|NA|TRBV5-1
TGCGCCAGCAGCTTGGTTGGGGCGTTGACACCTAATTCACCCCTCCACTTT
CASSLVGALTPNSPLHF
>15|TRBJ1-5|NA|NA|TRBV3-1/TRBV3-2
TGTGCCAGCAGCCGAGGGACTGCTGACAATCAGCCCCAGCATTTT
CASSRGTADNQPQHF
>15|TRBJ2-7|NA|NA|TRBV25-1
TGTGCCAGCAGTGACGCCACAGTTAAACCCTACGAGCAGTACTTC
CASSDATVKPYEQYF
>15|TRBJ2-5|NA|NA|TRBV5-1
TGCGCCAGCAGCTCAATCGACAGGGACTTATGGACCCAGTACTTC
CASSSIDRDLWTQYF
>14|TRBJ2-1|TRBD1|once|TRBV7-9
TGTGCCAGCAACCCGACAGGGGTAGGGAATGAGCAGTTCTTC
CASNPTGVGNEQFF
>16|TRBJ2-3|TRBD1|NA|TRBV7-3
TGTGCCAGCAGCTCTACAAGACAGGGAGCAACAGATACGCAGTATTTT
CASSSTRQGATDTQYF
>11|TRBJ2-5|NA|NA|TRBV12-3/TRBV12-4
TGTGCCAGCAGCCCGAGGGAGACCCAGTACTTC
CASSPRETQYF
>13|TRBJ1-2|NA|NA|TRBV7-2
TGTGCCAGCAGCTGGACTAAGGTGGTTGGCTACACCTTC
CASSWTKVVGYTF
>14|TRBJ1-4|NA|NA|TRBV4-1
TGCGCCAGCAGCCAAGATCGGGGGTTGGAAAAACTGTTTTTT
CASSQDRGLEKLFF
>13|TRBJ2-7|TRBD1|NA|TRBV5-4
TGTGCCAGCAGCCCGGGACAGGGCAGGGAGCAGTACTTC
CASSPGQGREQYF
>16|TRBJ2-5|TRBD2|NA|TRBV7-3
TGTGCCAGCAGCTTAGGGAGTGGGAGCGGGGGAGAGACCCAGTACTTC
CASSLGSGSGGETQYF